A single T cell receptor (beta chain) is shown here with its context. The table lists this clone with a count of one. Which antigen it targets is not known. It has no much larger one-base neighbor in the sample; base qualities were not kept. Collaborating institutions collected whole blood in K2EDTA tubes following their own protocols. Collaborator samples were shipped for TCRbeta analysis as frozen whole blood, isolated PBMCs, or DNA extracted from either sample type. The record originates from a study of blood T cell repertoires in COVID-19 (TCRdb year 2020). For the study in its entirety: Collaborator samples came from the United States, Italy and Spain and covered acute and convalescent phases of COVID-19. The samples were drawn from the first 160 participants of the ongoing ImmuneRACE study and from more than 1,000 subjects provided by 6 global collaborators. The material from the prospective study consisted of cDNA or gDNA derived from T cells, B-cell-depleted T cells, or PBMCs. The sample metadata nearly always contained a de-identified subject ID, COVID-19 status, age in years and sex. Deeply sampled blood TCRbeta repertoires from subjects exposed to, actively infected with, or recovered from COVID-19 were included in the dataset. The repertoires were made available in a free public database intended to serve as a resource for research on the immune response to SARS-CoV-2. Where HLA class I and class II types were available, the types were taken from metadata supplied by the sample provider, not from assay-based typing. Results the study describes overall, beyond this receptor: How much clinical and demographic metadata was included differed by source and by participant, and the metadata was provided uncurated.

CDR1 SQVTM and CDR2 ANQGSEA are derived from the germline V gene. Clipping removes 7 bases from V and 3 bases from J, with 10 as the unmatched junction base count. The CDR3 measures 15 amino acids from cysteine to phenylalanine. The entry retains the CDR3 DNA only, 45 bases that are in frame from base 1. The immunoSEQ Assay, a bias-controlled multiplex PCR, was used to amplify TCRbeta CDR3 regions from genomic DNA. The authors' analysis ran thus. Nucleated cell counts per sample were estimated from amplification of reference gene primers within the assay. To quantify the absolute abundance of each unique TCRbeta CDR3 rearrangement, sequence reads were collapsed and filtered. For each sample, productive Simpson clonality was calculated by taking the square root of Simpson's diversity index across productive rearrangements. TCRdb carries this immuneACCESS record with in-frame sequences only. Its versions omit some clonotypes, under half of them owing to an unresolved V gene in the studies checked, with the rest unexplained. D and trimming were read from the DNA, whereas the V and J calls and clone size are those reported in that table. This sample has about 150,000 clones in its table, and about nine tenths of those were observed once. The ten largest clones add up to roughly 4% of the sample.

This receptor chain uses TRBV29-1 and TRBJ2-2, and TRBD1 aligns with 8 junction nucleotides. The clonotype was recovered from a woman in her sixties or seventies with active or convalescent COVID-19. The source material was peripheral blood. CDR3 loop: CSAVALRGHTGELFF. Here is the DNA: TGCAGCGCGGTGGCCCTCAGGGGGCACACCGGGGAGCTGTTTTTT.